One T cell receptor (beta chain) is described in this entry. These data come from a study of CD8 T cells in Susac syndrome. CDR3 size: 12 residues. Germline loops: CDR1 SEHNR, CDR2 FQNEAQ (reference sequence). V was pared by 5 bases and J by 9 bases, with 11 bases between. Sequencing of TCR beta, carried out with a high-throughput approach, was applied to CD8+ and CD4+ T cells from the blood. Through negative isolation, CD4+ and CD8+ T cells were obtained, while TEMRA cells were enriched using FACS. Random hexamers were used to reverse transcribe roughly 0.45 to 1 ug of RNA. The method of amplification for TCR beta CDR3 was immunoSEQ multiplex PCR, covering 54 Vbeta and 13 Jbeta. TCRdb used MiXCR to reprocess the immunoSEQ multiplex PCR reads, holding one entry per CDR3 protein. Of about 280,000 distinct CDR3 sequences listed, approximately 85% are singletons.

Sequenced: CD8+ T cells from PBMCs. The chain is built from TRBV7-9 and TRBJ1-5; tentative D call: TRBD1 (6 bases). The source is a human donor with multiple sclerosis. The CDR3 region is CASSKGGGPQHF. The CDR3 coding sequence is TGTGCCAGCAGCAAAGGAGGGGGGCCCCAGCATTTT.